This TCR beta chain was recovered during a study of T cell responses to AZD1222 COVID-19 vaccine. As for the study in general: Second doses were pooled across both intervals (about 4 or about 12 weeks). Study-wide results and limits: Of the AZD1222 recipients, only five to seven were seropositive at baseline. Most donors were white British, females outnumbered males, and clonal diversity was possibly underestimated. Unmutated variant regions reportedly attract nearly half of all spike-specific TCRs.

V lost 0 bases, J lost 0 bases, and 9 bases lay in between. From germline, CDR1 is KGHSH and CDR2 LQKENI. The CDR3 sequence is 16 residues long. Only in-frame clones appear in the TCRdb table, and some are missing; sequencing was by immunoSEQ multiplex PCR. This table has approximately 100,000 clones, 91% appearing once. With regard to this clone: Its antigen is undetermined.

The source material was peripheral blood, sampled on day 0 of AZD1222 vaccination. This sequence originates from an adult in good health. The chain combines TRBV18 with TRBJ2-1; no firm D call. In nucleotides, the CDR3 is TGTGCCAGCTCACCACCGTCGGCGAGCTCCTACAATGAGCAGTTCTTC. It codes for CASSPPSASSYNEQFF.